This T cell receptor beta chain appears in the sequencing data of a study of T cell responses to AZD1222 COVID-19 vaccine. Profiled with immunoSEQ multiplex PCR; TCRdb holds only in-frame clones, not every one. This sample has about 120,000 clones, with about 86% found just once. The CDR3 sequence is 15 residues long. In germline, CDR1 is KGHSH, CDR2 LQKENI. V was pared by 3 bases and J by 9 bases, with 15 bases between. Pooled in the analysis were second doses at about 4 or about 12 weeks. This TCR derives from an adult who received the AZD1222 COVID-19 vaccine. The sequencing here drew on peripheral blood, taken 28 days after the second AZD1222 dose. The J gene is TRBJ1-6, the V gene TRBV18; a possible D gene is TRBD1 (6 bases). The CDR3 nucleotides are TGTGCCAGCTCACCCAGACAGGACGATGTTTCACCCCTCCACTTT. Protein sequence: CASSPRQDDVSPLHF.